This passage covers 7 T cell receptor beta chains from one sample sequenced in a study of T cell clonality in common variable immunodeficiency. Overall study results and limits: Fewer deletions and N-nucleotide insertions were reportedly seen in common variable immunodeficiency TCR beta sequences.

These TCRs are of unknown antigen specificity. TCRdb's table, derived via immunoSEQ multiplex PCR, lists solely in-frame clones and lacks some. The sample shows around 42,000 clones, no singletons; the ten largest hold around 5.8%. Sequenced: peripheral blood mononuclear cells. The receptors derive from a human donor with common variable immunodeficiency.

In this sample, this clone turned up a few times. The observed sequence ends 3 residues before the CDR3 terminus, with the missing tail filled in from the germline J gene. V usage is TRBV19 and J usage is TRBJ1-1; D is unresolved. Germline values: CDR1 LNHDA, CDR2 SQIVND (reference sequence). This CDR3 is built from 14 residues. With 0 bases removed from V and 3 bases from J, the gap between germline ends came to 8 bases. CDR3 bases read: TGTGCCAGTAGTATAGATGCTTACTACACTGAA. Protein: CASSIDAYYTE. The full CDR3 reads CASSIDAYYTEAFF.

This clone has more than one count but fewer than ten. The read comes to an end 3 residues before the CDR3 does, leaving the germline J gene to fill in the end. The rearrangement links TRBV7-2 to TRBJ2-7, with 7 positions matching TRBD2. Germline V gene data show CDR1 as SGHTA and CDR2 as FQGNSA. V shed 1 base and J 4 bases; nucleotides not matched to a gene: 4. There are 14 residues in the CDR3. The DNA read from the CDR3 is TGTGCCAGCAGCTTAGGGGGGGGTGGGTACGAG. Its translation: CASSLGGGGYE. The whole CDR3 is CASSLGGGGYEQYF. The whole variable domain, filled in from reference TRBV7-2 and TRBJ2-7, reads GAGVSQSPSNKVTEKGKDVELRCDPISGHTALYWYRQSLGQGLEFLIYFQGNSAPDKSGLPSDRFSAERTGGSVSTLTIQRTQQEDSAVYLCASSLGGGGYEQYFGPGTRLTVT.

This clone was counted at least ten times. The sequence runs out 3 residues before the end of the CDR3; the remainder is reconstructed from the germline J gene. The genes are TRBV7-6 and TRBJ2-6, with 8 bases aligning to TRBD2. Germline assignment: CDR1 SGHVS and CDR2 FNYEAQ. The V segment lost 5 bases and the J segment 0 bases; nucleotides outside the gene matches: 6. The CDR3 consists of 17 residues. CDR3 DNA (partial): TGTGCCAGCAGCCCCACTGGGACTAGCTCTGGGGCCAACGTC. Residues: CASSPTGTSSGANV. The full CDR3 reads CASSPTGTSSGANVLTF.

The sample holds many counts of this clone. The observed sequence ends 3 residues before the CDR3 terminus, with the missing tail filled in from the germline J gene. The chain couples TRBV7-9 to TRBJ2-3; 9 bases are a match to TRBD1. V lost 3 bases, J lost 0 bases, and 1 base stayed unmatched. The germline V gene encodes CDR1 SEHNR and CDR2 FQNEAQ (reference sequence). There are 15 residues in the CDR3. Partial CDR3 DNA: TGTGCCAGCAGCTTCGGGACAGGGAGCACAGATACG. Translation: CASSFGTGSTDT. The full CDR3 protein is CASSFGTGSTDTQYF. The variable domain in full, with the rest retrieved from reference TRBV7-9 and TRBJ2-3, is DTGVSQNPRHKITKRGQNVTFRCDPISEHNRLYWYRQTLGQGPEFLTYFQNEAQLEKSRLLSDRFSAERPKGSFSTLEIQRTEQGDSAMYLCASSFGTGSTDTQYFGPGTRLTVL.

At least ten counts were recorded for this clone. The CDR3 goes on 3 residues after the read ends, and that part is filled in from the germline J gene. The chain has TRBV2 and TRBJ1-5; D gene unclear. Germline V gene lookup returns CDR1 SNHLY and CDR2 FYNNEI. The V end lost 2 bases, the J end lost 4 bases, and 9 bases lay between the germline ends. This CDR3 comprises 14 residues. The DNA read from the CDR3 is TGTGCCAGCAGTGAACCGAATCGGAATCAGCCC. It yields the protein CASSEPNRNQP. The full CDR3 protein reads CASSEPNRNQPQHF.

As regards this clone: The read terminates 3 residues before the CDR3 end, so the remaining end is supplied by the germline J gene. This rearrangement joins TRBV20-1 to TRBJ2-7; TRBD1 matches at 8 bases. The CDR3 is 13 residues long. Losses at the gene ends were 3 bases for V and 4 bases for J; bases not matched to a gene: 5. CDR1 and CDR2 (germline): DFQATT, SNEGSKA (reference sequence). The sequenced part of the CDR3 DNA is TGCAGTGCTAGCGCAGGGGGCTCATACGAG. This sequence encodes CSASAGGSYE. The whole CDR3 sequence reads CSASAGGSYEQYF.

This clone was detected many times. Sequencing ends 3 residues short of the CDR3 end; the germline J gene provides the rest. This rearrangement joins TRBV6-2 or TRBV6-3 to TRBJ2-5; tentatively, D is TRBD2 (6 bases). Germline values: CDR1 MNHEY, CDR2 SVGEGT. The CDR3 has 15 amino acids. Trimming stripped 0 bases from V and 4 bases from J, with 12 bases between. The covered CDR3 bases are TGTGCCAGCAGTTACTCGGGGACTTCCTCAGAGACC. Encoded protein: CASSYSGTSSET. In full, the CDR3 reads CASSYSGTSSETQYF.